Listed below are T cell receptor beta chains from one sample, sequenced in a study of shared clonotypes between healthy human individuals. TCRdb's copy holds only in-frame clones and misses some; the assay was immunoSEQ multiplex PCR. Of millions of clones in the sample, 85% to 95% are singletons; the top ten hold 0.13%. Sample: naive CD4+ T cells sorted from blood. Receptor source: a young man in good health. Both conserved end residues are part of each CDR3. A D gene is named only where the DNA matches it firmly. Size is stated for part of the rows, as once, few or many counts, or as a class when the clone is expanded.

J	V	size	D	DNA	CDR3
TRBJ2-5	TRBV4-3	-	-	TGCGCCAGCAGCCAAGATGTGGCCGGGAGTCAAGAGACCCAGTACTTC	CASSQDVAGSQETQYF
TRBJ2-2	TRBV7-2	-	-	TGTGCCAGCAGCTTATGGGAGGCAGCCACCGGGGAGCTGTTTTTT	CASSLWEAATGELFF
TRBJ1-2	TRBV5-1	-	-	TGCGCCAGCAGCTTGGAGTGGGGCGGGGCCTATGGCTACACCTTC	CASSLEWGGAYGYTF
TRBJ1-2	TRBV10-3	-	-	TGTGCCATCAGGTCTTCAGGGACCTCTAACTATGGCTACACCTTC	CAIRSSGTSNYGYTF
TRBJ2-7	TRBV18	few	TRBD1	TGTGCCAGCTCACCGGACAGGGGGAACTACGAGCAGTACTTC	CASSPDRGNYEQYF
TRBJ1-1	TRBV19	-	-	TGTGCCAGTCGGGATCGGACGGGGAACACTGAAGCTTTCTTT	CASRDRTGNTEAFF
TRBJ2-1	TRBV10-3	-	TRBD2	TGTGCCATCAGTGGCGGGACTAGCGGATACAATGAGCAGTTCTTC	CAISGGTSGYNEQFF
TRBJ2-5	TRBV14	-	-	TGTGCCAGCAGCCAAGGGGGGGGCCGGTCCTGGGAGGGAGCGGAGCAAGAGACCCAGTACTTC	CASSQGGGRSWEGAEQETQYF
TRBJ2-2	TRBV5-5	-	-	TGTGCCAGCAGCTTCGGGTTGGCAGGCGGAGGGAACACCGGGGAGCTGTTTTTT	CASSFGLAGGGNTGELFF
TRBJ1-4	TRBV7-9	-	TRBD1	TGTGCCAGCAGCTGGACAGGGGAGGAAAAACTGTTTTTT	CASSWTGEEKLFF
TRBJ2-7	TRBV7-9	-	-	TGTGCCAGCAGCTTAGAGGGCGCCGAGCAGTACTTC	CASSLEGAEQYF
TRBJ2-5	TRBV4-3	-	TRBD2	TGCGCCAGCAGCCAACTACTAGCGGGAGGCGGTGAGACCCAGTACTTC	CASSQLLAGGGETQYF
TRBJ1-6	TRBV19	once	TRBD1	TGTGCCAGTAGGGGGGGACAGGGAGTTTCACCCCTCCACTTT	CASRGGQGVSPLHF
TRBJ1-3	TRBV5-1	-	-	TGCGCCAGCAGCTTGGATAACTCTGGAAACACCATATATTTT	CASSLDNSGNTIYF
TRBJ2-5	TRBV27	once	TRBD1	TGTGCCAGCAGTCGCATTACCTCCGGGACAGGGGGCACCCAAGAGACCCAGTACTTC	CASSRITSGTGGTQETQYF
TRBJ2-2	TRBV6-5	-	TRBD1	TGTGCCAGCAGTTTTCGGACAGGGGGTAGAACCGGGGAGCTGTTTTTT	CASSFRTGGRTGELFF
TRBJ2-5	TRBV5-4	-	TRBD2	TGTGCCAGCAGCTTGGGGGGACTAGCGGGAGGACCCGAGACCCAGTACTTC	CASSLGGLAGGPETQYF
TRBJ1-5	TRBV19	-	TRBD1	TGTGCCAGTAGTGGGACAGGGGAGTACCAGCCCCAGCATTTT	CASSGTGEYQPQHF
TRBJ2-3	TRBV6-5	-	-	TGTGCCAGCAGTTACGGTCCTAGCACAGATACGCAGTATTTT	CASSYGPSTDTQYF
TRBJ1-1	TRBV9	-	-	TGTGCCAGCAGCGCCCGTGGGGAGTCGTGGTTTAACACTGAAGCTTTCTTT	CASSARGESWFNTEAFF
TRBJ2-1	TRBV25-1	-	-	TGTGCCAGCAGTGAACAGGGGAATTACAATGAGCAGTTCTTC	CASSEQGNYNEQFF
TRBJ1-2	TRBV25-1	once	TRBD1	TGTGCCAGCAGTCCGGCTGGGACAGGGGTGAACTATGGCTACACCTTC	CASSPAGTGVNYGYTF
TRBJ2-5	TRBV30	-	TRBD2	TGTGCCTGGAGAATAGCGGGGGGCTGGGAGACCCAGTACTTC	CAWRIAGGWETQYF
TRBJ2-7	TRBV6-5	-	TRBD1	TGTGCCAGCAGCTATAGGGACAGGGGGCAATACGAGCAGTACTTC	CASSYRDRGQYEQYF
TRBJ2-7	TRBV6-6	once	TRBD2	TGTGCCAGCAGGTCTTCTGGGACTAGCGGCGCCTACGAGCAGTACTTC	CASRSSGTSGAYEQYF
TRBJ2-7	TRBV19	-	-	TGTGCCAGTAGTAGGGCCCGACAGGGAGGTAACGAGCAGTACTTC	CASSRARQGGNEQYF
TRBJ1-1	TRBV6-1	-	TRBD1	TGTGCCAGCAGCCGACAGGGTGGGTACTCTGAAGCTTTCTTT	CASSRQGGYSEAFF
TRBJ1-6	TRBV27	-	-	TGTGCCAGCACCCCCGCCGGCGGCTATAATTCACCCCTCCACTTT	CASTPAGGYNSPLHF
TRBJ2-6	TRBV6-4	-	TRBD1	TGTGCCAGCAGTGAACAGGGGTCTGGGGCCAACGTCCTGACTTTC	CASSEQGSGANVLTF
TRBJ2-2	TRBV6-5	-	TRBD1	TGTGCCAGCAGTTGGTCGGGACAGGGGGGCCCCGGGGAGCTGTTTTTT	CASSWSGQGGPGELFF
TRBJ2-1	TRBV11-3	-	-	TGTGCCAGCGCCCCCGGGCTAGCCATGGGGTCTGAGCAGTTCTTC	CASAPGLAMGSEQFF
TRBJ2-7	TRBV7-2	-	-	TGTGCCAGCAGCTCCCTCCGGACCGAGCAGTACTTC	CASSSLRTEQYF
TRBJ1-6	TRBV21-1	-	-	TGTGCCAGCAGCAGGCTAGGGGGCGAGGGTTCACCCCTCCACTTT	CASSRLGGEGSPLHF